One T cell receptor (beta chain) is described in this entry. Its specificity is not known. The entry originates in a study of cytomegalovirus exposure and HLA in healthy donors. Across the whole study: Out of approximately 170 million T cells, an earlier analysis found roughly 110 million unique TCR beta sequences in total. Some 85 million unique TCRs from HLA-typed donors were held in an early data release. Study-level findings and limits: Most of the TCR beta V segments (in an earlier analysis) were productive either about 87% or about 30% of the time. There were some public TCRs occurring in many donors, but most TCR sequences were rare.

PCR employed 60 Vbeta and 13 Jbeta primers. This table comes from immunoSEQ multiplex PCR, and its TCRdb copy is limited to in-frame clones, with some not included. The table records over 200,000 clones, 75% to 85% of them present only once. The CDR3 loop spans 16 amino acids. Looked up from germline, CDR1 is LNHDA and CDR2 is SQIVND (reference sequence). The sequence derives from a woman aged 55-69 years in good health and CMV-seropositive. This chain joins TRBV19 and TRBJ2-3, with 10 bases matching TRBD2. Sequenced input: PBMCs. The CDR3 sequence: CATWGLAGEEKDTQYF. CDR3 sequence (DNA): TGTGCGACATGGGGGCTAGCGGGAGAAGAAAAAGATACGCAGTATTTT.